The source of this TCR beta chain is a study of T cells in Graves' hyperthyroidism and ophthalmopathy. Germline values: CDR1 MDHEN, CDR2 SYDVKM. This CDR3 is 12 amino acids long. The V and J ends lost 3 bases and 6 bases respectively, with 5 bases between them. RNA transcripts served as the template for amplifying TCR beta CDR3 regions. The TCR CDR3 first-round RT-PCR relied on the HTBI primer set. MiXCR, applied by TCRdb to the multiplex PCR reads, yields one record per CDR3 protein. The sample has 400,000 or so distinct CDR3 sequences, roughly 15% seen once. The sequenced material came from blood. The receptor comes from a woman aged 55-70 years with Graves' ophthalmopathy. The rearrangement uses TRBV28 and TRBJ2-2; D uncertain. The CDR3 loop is CASSFVPGELFF. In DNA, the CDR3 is TGTGCCAGCAGTTTCGTGCCCGGGGAGCTGTTTTTT.